Given below is one T cell receptor (beta chain) in context. As yet, its antigen is unknown. Unmatched junction bases numbered 8, after V lost 5 bases and J lost 4 bases. CDR1 is SGHTA and CDR2 is FQGNSA in the germline V gene. This CDR3 comprises 15 residues. The PCR made use of 60 Vbeta and 13 Jbeta primers. TCRdb keeps only in-frame clones here, not all; method: immunoSEQ multiplex PCR. The sample records fewer than 250,000 clones, around four fifths being singletons. This sample is part of a study of cytomegalovirus exposure and HLA in healthy donors. Findings of the study overall: A later analysis revealed that TCR association rates differed between HLA loci, peaking at DRB1 and bottoming out at HLA-C. Despite most TCR sequences being rare, some public TCRs occurred in many donors.

This TCR was recovered from a man aged 35-49 years in good health and CMV-seropositive. The sample taken for sequencing was PBMCs. The chain has TRBV7-2 and TRBJ1-5; 7 nucleotides match TRBD1. CDR3 loop: CASSLTGAKNQPQHF. CDR3 in DNA: TGTGCCAGCAGCCTAACAGGGGCTAAAAATCAGCCCCAGCATTTT.